This T cell receptor (beta chain) appears in the sequencing data of a study of sequential checkpoint blockade in melanoma. Study as a whole: First-line arms were nivolumab then ipilimumab, or the reverse, randomized 1:1. Each arm's sequence ended with maintenance nivolumab.

The CDR3 runs to 12 residues. The V and J ends lost 2 bases and 6 bases respectively, with 7 bases between them. Germline V CDR1 and CDR2: MNHNY, SVGAGI (reference sequence). This clone was seen only a few times. The protocol was immunoSEQ multiplex PCR, while the TCRdb copy is restricted to in-frame clones and leaves out a portion. The data contain around 18,000 clones, 55% to 75% of them singletons. Noted treatment: randomized to nivolumab then ipilimumab (arm A) or the reverse (arm B). None of the patients previously received DNA-damaging chemotherapy. From thawed PBMCs, live CD3+CD8+ cells negative for CD19 and CD56 were sorted.

The receptor was isolated from a human donor with melanoma. The source was CD8+ T cells sorted from blood (inferred from file names), collected from a patient given nivolumab and ipilimumab in sequence. The chain is built from TRBV6-6 and TRBJ1-2; tentatively, D is TRBD1 (5 bases). This chain's CDR3 is CASSYGRDGYTF. CDR3 sequence (DNA): TGTGCCAGCAGTTACGGCAGGGATGGCTACACCTTC.